These 17 T cell receptor beta chains were sequenced from one sample in a study of T cells in Graves' hyperthyroidism and ophthalmopathy. There were TCR beta CDR3 regions amplified from RNA transcripts. HTBI primers were the set used in a first-round RT-PCR of the TCR CDR3. TCRdb re-called the multiplex PCR reads through MiXCR, storing one row per CDR3 protein. Here the sample spans about 540,000 distinct CDR3 sequences, more than 45% being singletons. Input material: peripheral blood or thyroid tissue (not recorded which). Receptors originate from a young woman with Graves' hyperthyroidism.

This clonotype has more than one count but fewer than ten. The chain employs TRBV19 and TRBJ1-5; possibly TRBD1 for D (6 bases). The germline V and J ends were trimmed by 2 bases and 2 bases, with 16 bases remaining between them. Germline CDR1 is LNHDA and CDR2 is SQIVND (reference sequence). This CDR3 comprises 17 residues. The CDR3 is CASSIIFTGSGNQPQHF. As DNA, the CDR3 is TGTGCCAGTAGTATAATTTTTACAGGGTCCGGCAATCAGCCCCAGCATTTT.

The chain employs TRBV19 and TRBJ2-2; D unresolved. Germline V gene data show CDR1 as LNHDA and CDR2 as SQIVND (reference sequence). The CDR3 spans 14 residues. V was cut by 0 bases and J by 5 bases, with 7 bases left in between. CDR3 nucleotide sequence: TGTGCCAGTAGTATAGATCTAGGGACCGGGGAGCTGTTTTTT. Translation gives CASSIDLGTGELFF. Based on the CDR3 plus reference TRBV19 and TRBJ2-2, the full variable domain is DGGITQSPKYLFRKEGQNVTLSCEQNLNHDAMYWYRQDPGQGLRLIYYSQIVNDFQKGDIAEGYSVSREKKESFPLTVTSAQKNPTAFYLCASSIDLGTGELFFGEGSRLTVL.

This clonotype has ten or more counts. V usage is TRBV2 and J usage is TRBJ2-7, with a weak D call TRBD1 (5 bases). Trimming took off 4 bases at V and 3 bases at J, with 13 bases between the two ends. Germline V gene lookup returns CDR1 SNHLY and CDR2 FYNNEI. The CDR3 sequence is 14 residues long. The CDR3 here is CASSATRQGYEQYF. The CDR3 DNA reads as TGTGCCAGCAGTGCAACAAGGCAGGGCTACGAGCAGTACTTC.

Only a few counts were recorded for this clonotype. The chain recombines TRBV24-1 with TRBJ2-3; perhaps TRBD2 as D (5 bases). The CDR3 totals 17 residues. CDR1 and CDR2 (germline): KGHDR, SFDVKD. V dropped 3 bases and J dropped 5 bases, with 20 bases sitting between them. This CDR3 is CATSDPSLEEEVDTQYF. CDR3 DNA: TGTGCCACCAGTGATCCTAGCTTAGAGGAAGAAGTAGATACGCAGTATTTT.

This clonotype was seen a few times. The chain combines TRBV28 with TRBJ2-7; 11 nucleotides line up with TRBD2. CDR3 length: 15 amino acids. Trimming took 4 bases from V and 4 from J; bases not matched to a gene: 6. Germline V CDR1 and CDR2: MDHEN, SYDVKM. The CDR3, as DNA: TGTGCCAGCAGTTCTAAGACTAGCGGGACTTACGAGCAGTACTTC. Translation: CASSSKTSGTYEQYF. The complete variable domain, with remaining parts taken from reference TRBV28 and TRBJ2-7, reads DVKVTQSSRYLVKRTGEKVFLECVQDMDHENMFWYRQDPGLGLRLIYFSYDVKMKEKGDIPEGYSVSREKKERFSLILESASTNQTSMYLCASSSKTSGTYEQYFGPGTRLTVT.

This rearrangement joins TRBV25-1 to TRBJ2-7; 7 bases fit TRBD2. This CDR3 has 14 residues. Germline CDR1 MGHDK, CDR2 SYGVNS. Trimming at V came to 2 bases and at J to 4 bases, leaving 5 bases not matched to a gene. The CDR3 region has the DNA TGTGCCAGCAGTGAACGCGGGAGAATATACGAGCAGTACTTC. Residues: CASSERGRIYEQYF.

This clonotype showed up many times. V usage is TRBV3-1 and J usage is TRBJ1-1; possible D gene TRBD1, 5 bases. V was pared by 0 bases and J by 4 bases, with 9 bases between. The germline CDR1 and CDR2 sequences are LGHDT and YNNKEL (reference sequence). The CDR3 covers 14 residues. The CDR3 protein is CASSQDGGGTEAFF. DNA of the CDR3: TGTGCCAGCAGCCAAGATGGGGGAGGCACTGAAGCTTTCTTT.

The V call is TRBV7-9, the J call TRBJ2-1, with 10 bases lining up with TRBD2. V lost 5 bases, J lost 10 bases, and 8 bases stayed unmatched. The CDR3 contains 14 residues. Germline CDR1 reads SEHNR; CDR2 reads FQNEAQ (reference sequence). The CDR3 region is CASSERTSGGEQFF. The CDR3 nucleotides are TGTGCCAGCAGCGAACGGACTAGCGGTGGCGAGCAGTTCTTC.

This chain links TRBV11-2 with TRBJ2-1; 11 bases are a match to TRBD1. CDR1 SGHAT and CDR2 FQNNGV come from the germline V gene. V shed 6 bases and J 4 bases; nucleotides not matched to a gene: 17. The CDR3 runs 19 residues. The CDR3 DNA reads as TGTGCCAGCAGATCCGGGACAGGGGGTTTAAGAGGCTCGTACAATGAGCAGTTCTTC. Translation: CASRSGTGGLRGSYNEQFF.

This clonotype was observed a handful of times. This sequence joins TRBV7-8 and TRBJ2-3; 7 nucleotides align to TRBD2. Unmatched junction bases numbered 5, after V lost 1 base and J lost 1 base. This CDR3 spans 16 amino acids. Germline V lookup: CDR1 SGHVS, CDR2 FQNEAQ. CDR3 DNA: TGTGCCAGCAGCTTAGGTACGGGAGGAGGCACAGATACGCAGTATTTT. It encodes CASSLGTGGGTDTQYF.

At least ten counts were recorded for this clonotype. V gene TRBV7-2 combines with J gene TRBJ2-6; tentatively, D is TRBD1 or TRBD2 (7 bases each). Trimming removed 7 bases at V and 2 bases at J, with 12 bases between. CDR3 length: 15 amino acids. Germline V lookup: CDR1 SGHTA, CDR2 FQGNSA. The CDR3 here is CASNPGGAGANVLTF. DNA of the CDR3: TGTGCCAGCAATCCAGGGGGGGCTGGGGCCAACGTCCTGACTTTC.

This clonotype was seen many times. The chain links TRBV2 to TRBJ1-2, with TRBD1 matching over 7 bases. V lost 7 bases and J lost 6; bases outside the gene matches: 11. Germline loops: CDR1 SNHLY, CDR2 FYNNEI. The CDR3 is made up of 14 amino acids. The CDR3 sequence: CASTGLRTGDGYTF. CDR3 nucleotide sequence: TGTGCCAGCACCGGCCTCCGGACAGGAGATGGCTACACCTTC.

The gene calls are TRBV20-1 and TRBJ1-2; 9 positions match TRBD1. CDR3 size: 14 residues. The germline gives CDR1 DFQATT, CDR2 SNEGSKA (reference sequence). J gave up 7 bases and V 6 bases, and 12 bases lay outside the gene matches. DNA of the CDR3: TGCAGTGCGATAGCCGGACAGGGGCTCGGTGGCTACACCTTC. It yields the protein CSAIAGQGLGGYTF.

This clonotype was counted at least ten times. The genes are TRBV24-1 and TRBJ1-5, with no clear D. The CDR3 totals 14 residues. Trimming removed 3 bases at V and 3 bases at J, with 8 bases between. The germline gives CDR1 KGHDR, CDR2 SFDVKD. The CDR3 bases are TGTGCCACCAGTGATATGACGGACAATCAGCCCCAGCATTTT. Its protein is CATSDMTDNQPQHF.

This clonotype was counted at least ten times. V usage is TRBV15 and J usage is TRBJ2-7; no clear D. The V gene lost 0 bases and the J gene lost 4 bases, with 4 bases spanning the gap. This CDR3 region has 12 residues. Germline CDR1 and CDR2: LNHNV and YYDKDF (reference sequence). The CDR3 DNA follows: TGTGCCACCAGCAGAGATCGGTACGAGCAGTACTTC. Protein sequence: CATSRDRYEQYF.

The rearrangement joins TRBV20-1 to TRBJ2-1, with TRBD2 matching over 10 bases. Germline V gene sequence: CDR1 DFQATT, CDR2 SNEGSKA (reference sequence). Unmatched junction bases numbered 11, after V lost 1 base and J lost 8 bases. The CDR3 runs to 16 residues. The CDR3 region is CSARATSGRAGYEQFF. The CDR3 DNA sequence: TGCAGTGCTAGAGCTACAAGCGGGAGGGCCGGGTATGAGCAGTTCTTC.

This clonotype was seen a handful of times. This chain joins TRBV24-1 and TRBJ2-1, with unresolved D. The CDR3 has 16 residues. V was clipped by 3 bases and J by 0 bases, with 11 bases between them. Germline V gives CDR1 KGHDR, CDR2 SFDVKD. Here the CDR3 DNA reads TGTGCCACCAGTGATGTGGACCAGAGCTCCTACAATGAGCAGTTCTTC. Translating it yields CATSDVDQSSYNEQFF.